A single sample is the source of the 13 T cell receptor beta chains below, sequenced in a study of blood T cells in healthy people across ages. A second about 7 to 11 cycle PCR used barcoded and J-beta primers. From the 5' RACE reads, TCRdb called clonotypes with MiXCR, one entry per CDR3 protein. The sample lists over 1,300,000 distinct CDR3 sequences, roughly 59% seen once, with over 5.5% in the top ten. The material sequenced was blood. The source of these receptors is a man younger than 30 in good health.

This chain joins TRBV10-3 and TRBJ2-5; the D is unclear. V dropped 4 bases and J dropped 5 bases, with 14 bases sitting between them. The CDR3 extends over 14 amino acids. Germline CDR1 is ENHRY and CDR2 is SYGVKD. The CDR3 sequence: CAISAGLPTETQYF. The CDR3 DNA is TGTGCCATCAGTGCTGGCCTGCCCACGGAGACCCAGTACTTC.

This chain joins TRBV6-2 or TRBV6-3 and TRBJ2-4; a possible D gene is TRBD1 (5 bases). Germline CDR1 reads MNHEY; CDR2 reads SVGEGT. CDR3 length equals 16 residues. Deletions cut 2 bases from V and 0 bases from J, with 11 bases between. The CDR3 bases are TGTGCCAGCAGTTACAGGAAGGGGATAGCCAAAAACATTCAGTACTTC. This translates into CASSYRKGIAKNIQYF.

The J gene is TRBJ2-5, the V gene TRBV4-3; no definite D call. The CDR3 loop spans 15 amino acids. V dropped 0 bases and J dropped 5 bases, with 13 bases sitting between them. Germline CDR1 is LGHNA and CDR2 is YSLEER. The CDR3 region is CASSQDGYARETQYF. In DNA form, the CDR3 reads TGCGCCAGCAGCCAAGATGGGTATGCCCGGGAGACCCAGTACTTC.

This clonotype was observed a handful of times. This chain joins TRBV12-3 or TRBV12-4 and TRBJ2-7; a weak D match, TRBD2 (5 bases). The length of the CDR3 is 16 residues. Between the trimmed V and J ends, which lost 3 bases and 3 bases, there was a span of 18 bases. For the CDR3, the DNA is TGTGCCAGCAGTTTGGGGTGGGCGGGCACATACTACGAGCAGTACTTC. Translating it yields CASSLGWAGTYYEQYF.

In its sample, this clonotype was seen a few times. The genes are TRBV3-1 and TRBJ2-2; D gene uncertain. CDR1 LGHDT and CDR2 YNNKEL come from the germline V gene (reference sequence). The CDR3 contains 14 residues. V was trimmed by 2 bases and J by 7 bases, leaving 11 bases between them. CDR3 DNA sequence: TGTGCCAGCAGCCAATTTGACTGGGACGGGGAGCTGTTTTTT. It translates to CASSQFDWDGELFF.

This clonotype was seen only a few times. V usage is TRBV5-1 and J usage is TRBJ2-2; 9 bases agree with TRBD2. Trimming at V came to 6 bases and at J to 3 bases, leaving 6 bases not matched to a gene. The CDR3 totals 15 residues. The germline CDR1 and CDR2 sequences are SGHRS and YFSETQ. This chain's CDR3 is CASMGTSFDTGELFF. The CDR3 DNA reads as TGCGCCAGCATGGGGACTAGCTTTGACACCGGGGAGCTGTTTTTT.

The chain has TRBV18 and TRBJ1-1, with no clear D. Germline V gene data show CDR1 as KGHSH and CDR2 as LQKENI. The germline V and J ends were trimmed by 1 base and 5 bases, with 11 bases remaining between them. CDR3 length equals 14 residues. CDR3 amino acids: CASSPQGMTTEAFF. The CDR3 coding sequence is TGTGCCAGCTCACCACAGGGTATGACGACTGAAGCTTTCTTT.

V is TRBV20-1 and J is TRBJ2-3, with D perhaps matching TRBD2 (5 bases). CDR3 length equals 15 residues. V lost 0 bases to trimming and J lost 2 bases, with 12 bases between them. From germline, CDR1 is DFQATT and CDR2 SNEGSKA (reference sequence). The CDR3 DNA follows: TGCAGTGCTAGAGATCAAGAGCGGACCACAGATACGCAGTATTTT. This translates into CSARDQERTTDTQYF.

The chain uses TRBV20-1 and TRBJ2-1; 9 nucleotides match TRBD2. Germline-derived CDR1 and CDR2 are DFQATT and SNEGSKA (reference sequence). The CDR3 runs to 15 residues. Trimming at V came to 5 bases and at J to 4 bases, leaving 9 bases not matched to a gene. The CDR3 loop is CSAEDGTSPYNEQFF. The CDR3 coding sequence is TGCAGTGCTGAAGACGGGACTAGCCCATACAATGAGCAGTTCTTC.

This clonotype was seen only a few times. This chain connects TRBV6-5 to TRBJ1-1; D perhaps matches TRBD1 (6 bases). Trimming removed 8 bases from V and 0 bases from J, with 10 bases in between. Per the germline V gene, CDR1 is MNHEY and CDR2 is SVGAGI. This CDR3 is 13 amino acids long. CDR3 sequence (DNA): TGTGCCAGCTATGGGACATTGAACACTGAAGCTTTCTTT. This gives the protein CASYGTLNTEAFF.

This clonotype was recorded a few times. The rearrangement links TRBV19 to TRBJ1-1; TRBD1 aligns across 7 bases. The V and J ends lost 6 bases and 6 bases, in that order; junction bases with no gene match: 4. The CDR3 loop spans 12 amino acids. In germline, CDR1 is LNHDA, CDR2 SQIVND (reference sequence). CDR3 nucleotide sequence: TGTGCCAGTAGCAGGACAGGCGCTGAAGCTTTCTTT. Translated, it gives CASSRTGAEAFF.

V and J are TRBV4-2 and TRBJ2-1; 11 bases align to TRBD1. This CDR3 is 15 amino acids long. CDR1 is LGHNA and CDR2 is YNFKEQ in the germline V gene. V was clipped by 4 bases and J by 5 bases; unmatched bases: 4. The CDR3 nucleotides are TGTGCCAGCAGCCCGGGACAGGGGGGCAACAATGAGCAGTTCTTC. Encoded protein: CASSPGQGGNNEQFF.

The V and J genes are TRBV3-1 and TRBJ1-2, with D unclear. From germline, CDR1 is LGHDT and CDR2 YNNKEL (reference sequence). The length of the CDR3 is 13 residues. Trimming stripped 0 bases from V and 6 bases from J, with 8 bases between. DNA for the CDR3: TGTGCCAGCAGCCAAGAGATAAAGGATGGCTACACCTTC. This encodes CASSQEIKDGYTF. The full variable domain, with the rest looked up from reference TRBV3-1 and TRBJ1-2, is DTAVSQTPKYLVTQMGNDKSIKCEQNLGHDTMYWYKQDSKKFLKIMFSYNNKELIINETVPNRFSPKSPDKAHLNLHINSLELGDSAVYFCASSQEIKDGYTFGSGTRLTVV.